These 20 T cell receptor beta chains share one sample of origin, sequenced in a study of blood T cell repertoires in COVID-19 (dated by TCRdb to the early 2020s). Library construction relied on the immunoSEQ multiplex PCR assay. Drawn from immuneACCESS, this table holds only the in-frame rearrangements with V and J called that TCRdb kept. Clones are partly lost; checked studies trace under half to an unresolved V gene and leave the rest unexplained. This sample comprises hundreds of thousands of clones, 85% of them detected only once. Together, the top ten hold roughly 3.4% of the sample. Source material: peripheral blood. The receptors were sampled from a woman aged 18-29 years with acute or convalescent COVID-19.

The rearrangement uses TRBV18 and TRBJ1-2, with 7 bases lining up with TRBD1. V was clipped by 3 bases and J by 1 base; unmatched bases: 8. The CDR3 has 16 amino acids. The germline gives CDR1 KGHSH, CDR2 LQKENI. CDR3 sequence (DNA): TGTGCCAGCTCACCGATATCGACAGGGTTTAACTATGGCTACACCTTC. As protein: CASSPISTGFNYGYTF.

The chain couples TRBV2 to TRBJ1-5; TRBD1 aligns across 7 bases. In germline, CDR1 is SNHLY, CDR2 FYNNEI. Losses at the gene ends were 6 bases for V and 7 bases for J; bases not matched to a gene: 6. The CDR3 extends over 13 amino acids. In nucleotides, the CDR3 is TGTGCCAGCAGCTGGACAGGTGGACAGCCCCAGCATTTT. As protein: CASSWTGGQPQHF.

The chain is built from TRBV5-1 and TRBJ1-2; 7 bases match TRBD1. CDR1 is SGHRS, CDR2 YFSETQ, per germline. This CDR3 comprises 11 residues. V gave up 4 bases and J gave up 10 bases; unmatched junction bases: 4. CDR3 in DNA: TGCGCCAGCAGCCTCCAGGGGGACTACACCTTC. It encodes CASSLQGDYTF.

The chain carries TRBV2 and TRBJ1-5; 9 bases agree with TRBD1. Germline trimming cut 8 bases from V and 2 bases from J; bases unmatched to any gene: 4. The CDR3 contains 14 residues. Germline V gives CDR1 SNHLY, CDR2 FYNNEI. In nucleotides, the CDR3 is TGTGCCAGCGGCCGGGACAGGGGCAATCAGCCCCAGCATTTT. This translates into CASGRDRGNQPQHF.

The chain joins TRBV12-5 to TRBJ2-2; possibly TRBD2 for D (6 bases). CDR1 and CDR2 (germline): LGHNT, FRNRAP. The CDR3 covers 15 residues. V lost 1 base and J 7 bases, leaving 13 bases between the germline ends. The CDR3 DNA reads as TGTGCTAGTGGTTTGGGGGACTCTTCCCACGGGGAGCTGTTTTTT. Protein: CASGLGDSSHGELFF.

This chain's CDR3 is CASSQETLAGDEQYF. In DNA form, the CDR3 reads TGTGCCAGCAGCCAAGAAACACTAGCCGGGGACGAGCAGTACTTC. V and J are TRBV4-2 and TRBJ2-7; D possibly corresponds to TRBD2 (6 bases). Per the germline V gene, CDR1 is LGHNA and CDR2 is YNFKEQ. The CDR3 length is 15 residues. V was pared by 0 bases and J by 5 bases, with 14 bases between.

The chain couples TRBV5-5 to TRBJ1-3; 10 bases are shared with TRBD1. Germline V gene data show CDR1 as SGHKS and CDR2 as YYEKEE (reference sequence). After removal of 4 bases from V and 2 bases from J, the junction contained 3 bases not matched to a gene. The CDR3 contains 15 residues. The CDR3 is CASSAGTGAGNTIYF. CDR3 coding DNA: TGTGCCAGCAGCGCCGGGACAGGGGCTGGAAACACCATATATTTT. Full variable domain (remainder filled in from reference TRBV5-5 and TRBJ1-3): DAGVTQSPTHLIKTRGQQVTLRCSPISGHKSVSWYQQVLGQGPQFIFQYYEKEERGRGNFPDRFSARQFPNYSSELNVNALLLGDSALYLCASSAGTGAGNTIYFGEGSWLTVV.

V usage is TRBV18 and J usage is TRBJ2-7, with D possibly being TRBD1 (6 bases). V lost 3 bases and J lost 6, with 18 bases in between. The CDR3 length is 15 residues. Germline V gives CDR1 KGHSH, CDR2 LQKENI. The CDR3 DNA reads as TGTGCCAGCTCACCGGACAGCTCGGTTATGGGCGAGCAGTACTTC. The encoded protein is CASSPDSSVMGEQYF. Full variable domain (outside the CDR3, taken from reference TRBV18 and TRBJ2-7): NAGVMQNPRHLVRRRGQEARLRCSPMKGHSHVYWYRQLPEEGLKFMVYLQKENIIDESGMPKERFSAEFPKEGPSILRIQQVVRGDSAAYFCASSPDSSVMGEQYFGPGTRLTVT.

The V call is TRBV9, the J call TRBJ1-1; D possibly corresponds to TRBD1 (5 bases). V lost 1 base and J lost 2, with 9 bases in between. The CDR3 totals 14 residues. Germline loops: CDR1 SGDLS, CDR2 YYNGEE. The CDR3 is CASSVRGGNTEAFF. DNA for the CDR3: TGTGCCAGCAGCGTACGGGGGGGAAACACTGAAGCTTTCTTT.

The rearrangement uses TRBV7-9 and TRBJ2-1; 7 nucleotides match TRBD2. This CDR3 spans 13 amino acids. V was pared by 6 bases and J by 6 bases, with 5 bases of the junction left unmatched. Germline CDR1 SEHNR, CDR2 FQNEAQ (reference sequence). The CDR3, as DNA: TGTGCCAGCAGTCGGGCTAGCGGCAATGAGCAGTTCTTC. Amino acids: CASSRASGNEQFF.

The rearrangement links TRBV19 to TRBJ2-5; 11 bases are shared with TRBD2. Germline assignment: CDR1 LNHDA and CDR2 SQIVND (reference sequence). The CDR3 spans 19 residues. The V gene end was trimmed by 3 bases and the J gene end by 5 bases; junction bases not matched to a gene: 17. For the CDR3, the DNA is TGTGCCAGTAGTATGGAGCTACTAGCGGGAGAGGTGAGAAGTGAGACCCAGTACTTC. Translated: CASSMELLAGEVRSETQYF.

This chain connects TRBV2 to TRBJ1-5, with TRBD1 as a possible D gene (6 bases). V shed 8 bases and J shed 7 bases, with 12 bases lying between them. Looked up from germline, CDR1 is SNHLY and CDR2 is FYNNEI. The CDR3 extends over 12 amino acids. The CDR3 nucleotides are TGTGCCAGCCAGGGGCCAGGGCAGCCCCAGCATTTT. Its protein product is CASQGPGQPQHF.

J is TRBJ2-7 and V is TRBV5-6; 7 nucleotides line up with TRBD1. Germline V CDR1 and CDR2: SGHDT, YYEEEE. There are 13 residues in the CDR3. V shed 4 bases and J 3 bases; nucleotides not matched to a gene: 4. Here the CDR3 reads CASSTGTDYEQYF. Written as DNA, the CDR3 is TGTGCCAGCAGCACGGGGACAGACTACGAGCAGTACTTC.

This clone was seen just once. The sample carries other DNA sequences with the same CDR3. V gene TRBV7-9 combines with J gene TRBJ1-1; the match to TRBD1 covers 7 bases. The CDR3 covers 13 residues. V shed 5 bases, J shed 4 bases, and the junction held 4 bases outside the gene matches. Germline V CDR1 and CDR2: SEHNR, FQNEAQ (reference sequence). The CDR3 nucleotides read TGTGCCAGCAGCCCGCCAGGGGGCACTGAAGCTTTCTTT. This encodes CASSPPGGTEAFF.

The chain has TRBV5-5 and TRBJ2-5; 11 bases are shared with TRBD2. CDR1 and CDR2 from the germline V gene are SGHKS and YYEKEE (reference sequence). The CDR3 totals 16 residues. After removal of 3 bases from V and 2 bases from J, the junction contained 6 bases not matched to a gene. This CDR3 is CASSWGSGGVQETQYF. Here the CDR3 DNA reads TGTGCCAGCAGCTGGGGTAGCGGGGGGGTTCAAGAGACCCAGTACTTC.

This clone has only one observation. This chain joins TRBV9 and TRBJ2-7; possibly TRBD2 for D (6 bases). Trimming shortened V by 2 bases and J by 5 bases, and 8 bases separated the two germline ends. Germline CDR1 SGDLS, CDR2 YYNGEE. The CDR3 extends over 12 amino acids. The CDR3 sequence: CASSVGGNEQYF. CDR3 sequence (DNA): TGTGCCAGCAGCGTTGGGGGGAACGAGCAGTACTTC.

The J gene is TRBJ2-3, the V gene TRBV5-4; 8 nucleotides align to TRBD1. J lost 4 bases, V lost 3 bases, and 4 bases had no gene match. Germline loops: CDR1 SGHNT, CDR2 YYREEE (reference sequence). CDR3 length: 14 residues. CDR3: CASSSNRGSDTQYF. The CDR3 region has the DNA TGTGCCAGCAGCTCGAACAGGGGGTCAGATACGCAGTATTTT. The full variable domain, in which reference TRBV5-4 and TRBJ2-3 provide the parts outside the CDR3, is ETGVTQSPTHLIKTRGQQVTLRCSSQSGHNTVSWYQQALGQGPQFIFQYYREEENGRGNFPPRFSGLQFPNYSSELNVNALELDDSALYLCASSSNRGSDTQYFGPGTRLTVL.

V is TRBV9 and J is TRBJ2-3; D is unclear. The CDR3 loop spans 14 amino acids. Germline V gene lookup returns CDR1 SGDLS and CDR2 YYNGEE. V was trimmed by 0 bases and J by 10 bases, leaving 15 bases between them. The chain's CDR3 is CASSVDHAQRAQYF. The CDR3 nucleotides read TGTGCCAGCAGCGTAGACCACGCACAACGGGCGCAGTATTTT.

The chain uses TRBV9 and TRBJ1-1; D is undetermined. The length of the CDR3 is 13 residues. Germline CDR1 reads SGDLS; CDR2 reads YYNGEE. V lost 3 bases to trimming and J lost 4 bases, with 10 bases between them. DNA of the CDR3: TGTGCCAGCAGCGGCGAGGTAGGCACTGAAGCTTTCTTT. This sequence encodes CASSGEVGTEAFF. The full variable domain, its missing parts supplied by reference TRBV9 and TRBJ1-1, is DSGVTQTPKHLITATGQRVTLRCSPRSGDLSVYWYQQSLDQGLQFLIQYYNGEERAKGNILERFSAQQFPDLHSELNLSSLELGDSALYFCASSGEVGTEAFFGQGTRLTVV.

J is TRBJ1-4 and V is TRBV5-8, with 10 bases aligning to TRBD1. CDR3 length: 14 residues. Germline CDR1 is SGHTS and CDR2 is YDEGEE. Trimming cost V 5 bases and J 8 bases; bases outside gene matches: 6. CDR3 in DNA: TGTGCCAGCAGACCGGGACAGGGGAGGGAAAAACTGTTTTTT. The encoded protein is CASRPGQGREKLFF.